The following is a TCR beta chain sequence with its context. Antigen unknown. These data come from a study of blood T cells in healthy people across ages. A second PCR, run for about 7 to 11 cycles, used a sample-barcoded 5' primer plus a J-beta primer mix. Each CDR3 protein is one row after TCRdb ran MiXCR on the 5' RACE reads. The table lists 700,000 to 800,000 distinct CDR3 sequences, roughly 41% of them singletons. Study-wide results and limits: Calculation of diversity from one million T cells yielded estimates considered to be underestimates.

This CDR3 is built from 13 residues. Germline CDR1 KGHSH, CDR2 LQKENI. The V end lost 3 bases, the J end lost 5 bases, and 8 bases lay between the germline ends. The V call is TRBV18, the J call TRBJ2-1, with D tentatively TRBD2 (5 bases). The sequencing sample was made of blood. This clonotype originated in a woman aged 55-75 years in good health. The CDR3 sequence is CASSPTGNNEQFF. The DNA of the CDR3 is TGTGCCAGCTCACCCACGGGAAACAATGAGCAGTTCTTC.